This TCR beta chain was documented in a study of CD8 T cells in ankylosing spondylitis. Overall study results and limits: Blood from ankylosing spondylitis patients appeared to carry a characteristic roughly eight-variant TCR beta motif.

A few counts support this clonotype. Its antigen is currently unknown. Making use of molecular barcodes, quantitative 5'-RACE generated TCR beta libraries. TCRdb fed the 5' RACE reads into MiXCR, producing one record per CDR3 protein. The table includes fewer than 650,000 distinct CDR3 sequences, 10% to 15% detected once. Germline V gene sequence: CDR1 SGHTA, CDR2 FQGNSA. V was trimmed by 1 base and J by 9 bases, leaving 16 bases between them. The CDR3 spans 15 residues. The sample consisted of blood, either unsorted or a sorted T cell fraction (not recorded which). This sequence joins TRBV7-2 and TRBJ1-5, with a possible D match to TRBD1 (5 bases). This clonotype originated in a male donor with ankylosing spondylitis. The CDR3 coding sequence is TGTGCCAGCAGCTTAGACAGGACGGGGACGGGGCCCCAGCATTTT. Encoded protein: CASSLDRTGTGPQHF.